This T cell receptor beta chain was retrieved from a study of graft-versus-host responses after intestinal transplantation. The method was immunoSEQ multiplex PCR; TCRdb's version includes in-frame clones alone and lacks a portion of them. Here the sample spans about 19,000 clones, 82% being singletons. The CDR3 loop spans 18 amino acids. The material was PBMCs, obtained 14 days after transplant. The rearrangement joins TRBV1 to TRBJ2-3; whether TRBD2, the table's D call, matches the DNA was not checked. TRBV1 corresponds to a pseudogene. The origin of this receptor is a human patient who received an intestinal transplant, so some T cells may come from the graft donor. CDR3 bases: TGCACCAGCAGCCAAGATCGGGTTAGCGGGGGGAACACAGATACGCAGTATTTT. Its translation: CTSSQDRVSGGNTDTQYF.